This passage covers 8 T cell receptor beta chains from one sample sequenced in a study of response to subunit inactivated influenza vaccine. In TCRdb, the RT-PCR reads were re-called with MiXCR into one record per CDR3 protein. The sample yields 300,000 to 350,000 distinct CDR3 sequences, 22% seen once. The source was PBMCs from blood, collected around 22 months after vaccination. Receptors originate from a man in his fifties or sixties who received an inactivated influenza vaccine.

This clonotype has a handful of counts. This chain uses TRBV6-5 with TRBJ1-5; the D is unclear. The germline V gene encodes CDR1 MNHEY and CDR2 SVGAGI. V shed 6 bases and J shed 9 bases, with 12 bases lying between them. This CDR3 region has 12 residues. The CDR3 is CASRPIAGPQHF. As DNA, the CDR3 is TGTGCCAGCAGACCTATCGCGGGGCCCCAGCATTTT.

This clonotype has a single count. The CDR3 region has the DNA TGTGCCAGCAGTCGCCAAGAGGTTAGCAATCAGCCCCAGCATTTT. Encoded protein: CASSRQEVSNQPQHF. The V gene is TRBV6-1, the J gene TRBJ1-5; unclear D gene. V lost 5 bases and J 0 bases, leaving 11 bases between the germline ends. This CDR3 is built from 15 residues. Germline loops: CDR1 MNHNS, CDR2 SASEGT.

This chain links TRBV7-6 with TRBJ2-7, with TRBD2 identical over 7 bases. The V segment lost 6 bases and the J segment 2 bases; nucleotides outside the gene matches: 13. This CDR3 contains 16 residues. Germline V gene data show CDR1 as SGHVS and CDR2 as FNYEAQ. The CDR3 nucleotides read TGTGCCAGCAGTTTTTCCGAGGGGCTAGCGGCCTACGAGCAGTACTTC. Its protein is CASSFSEGLAAYEQYF.

This clonotype was recorded a few times. This rearrangement joins TRBV28 to TRBJ2-1; the match to TRBD2 covers 7 bases. J gave up 8 bases and V 3 bases, and 10 bases lay outside the gene matches. Germline V CDR1 and CDR2: MDHEN, SYDVKM. This CDR3 is 15 amino acids long. DNA for the CDR3: TGTGCCAGCAGTTTCCCCGTAGGGCGGGAGTATGAGCAGTTCTTC. Translation gives CASSFPVGREYEQFF.

This clonotype has more than one count but fewer than ten. The rearrangement uses TRBV10-1 and TRBJ2-1, with D unclear. Germline V gene sequence: CDR1 WNHNN, CDR2 SYGVQD (reference sequence). The CDR3 is 13 amino acids. The ends were cut back, 5 bases at V and 6 bases at J, with 11 bases in the middle. CDR3 loop: CASSQVASNEQFF. CDR3 sequence (DNA): TGCGCCAGCAGTCAGGTAGCATCCAATGAGCAGTTCTTC.

In its sample, this clonotype was seen many times. The chain employs TRBV5-6 and TRBJ1-2; tentatively, D is TRBD1 (5 bases). CDR1 is SGHDT and CDR2 is YYEEEE in the germline V gene. This CDR3 is 15 amino acids long. Trimming took 3 bases from V and 6 from J, leaving 18 bases between them. The CDR3 nucleotides are TGTGCCAGCAGCTCCCAGGGACGCTCCGTGAATGGCTACACCTTC. This encodes CASSSQGRSVNGYTF.

The rearrangement uses TRBV7-2 and TRBJ1-3; TRBD1 matches 8 bases. The V segment lost 5 bases and the J segment 7 bases; nucleotides outside the gene matches: 4. Per the germline V gene, CDR1 is SGHTA and CDR2 is FQGNSA. The CDR3 length is 13 residues. CDR3 region: CASSPRTGNTIYF. In DNA form, the CDR3 reads TGTGCCAGCAGCCCCCGGACAGGGAACACCATATATTTT.

This rearrangement joins TRBV3-1 to TRBJ1-2, with D unresolved. Germline values: CDR1 LGHDT, CDR2 YNNKEL (reference sequence). CDR3 size: 14 residues. Trimming cost V 0 bases and J 8 bases, with 13 bases left between them. The CDR3, as DNA: TGTGCCAGCAGCCAAGATACCGCCGGTAGGGGCTACACCTTC. Its translation is CASSQDTAGRGYTF.